These 29 T cell receptor beta chains share one sample of origin, sequenced in a study of T cell repertoires in cytomegalovirus infection. TCRdb redid the calling of the reads with MiXCR, one entry per CDR3 protein. The data hold a few hundred thousand distinct CDR3 sequences, with 20% to 25% observed a single time. Their recognized antigens are unknown. The sample in question was cultured PBMCs, obtained from culture after CMV antigen stimulation. The receptor source for this set is a human donor in good health (CMV status not recorded). Some clones in this sample may be carry-over from other donors' samples.

This clonotype turned up a few times. The CDR3 DNA sequence: TGCAGTGCTAGAGATTGGGACCAGAGGGGTCACAATGAGCAGTTCTTC. Translated, it gives CSARDWDQRGHNEQFF. The chain uses TRBV20-1 and TRBJ2-1; D may be TRBD1 or TRBD2 (5 bases each). This CDR3 comprises 16 residues. V shed 0 bases and J shed 5 bases, with 17 bases lying between them. Germline V CDR1 and CDR2: DFQATT, SNEGSKA (reference sequence).

This clonotype appeared once. The V gene is TRBV18, the J gene TRBJ1-1, with D tentatively TRBD1 (5 bases). The CDR3 runs to 11 residues. Per the germline V gene, CDR1 is KGHSH and CDR2 is LQKENI. V was cut by 2 bases and J by 8 bases, with 6 bases left in between. Here the CDR3 DNA reads TGTGCCAGCTCACCAGGACAAGAAGCTTTCTTT. This gives the protein CASSPGQEAFF.

The sample holds many counts of this clonotype. The V call is TRBV7-2, the J call TRBJ1-4; D gene ambiguous. The CDR3 is made up of 15 amino acids. Deletions cut 5 bases from V and 2 bases from J, with 12 bases between. Germline-derived CDR1 and CDR2 are SGHTA and FQGNSA. Here the CDR3 reads CASSPRVGTNEKLFF. CDR3 DNA: TGTGCCAGCAGCCCGAGGGTTGGGACTAATGAAAAACTGTTTTTT.

This chain connects TRBV29-1 to TRBJ2-1; 11 bases agree with TRBD2. The CDR3 totals 14 residues. V was clipped by 6 bases and J by 3 bases; unmatched bases: 4. Germline V gene data show CDR1 as SQVTM and CDR2 as ANQGSEA. In DNA form, the CDR3 reads TGCAGCGTGAAGACTAGCGGGATCTACAATGAGCAGTTCTTC. Its protein product is CSVKTSGIYNEQFF.

V and J are TRBV28 and TRBJ1-6, with TRBD1 identical over 8 bases. Germline CDR1 MDHEN, CDR2 SYDVKM. The CDR3 is 18 amino acids. Germline trimming cut 4 bases from V and 7 bases from J; bases unmatched to any gene: 15. This CDR3 reads CASSSSPATGEVNSPLHF. The CDR3 DNA reads TGTGCCAGCAGTTCAAGCCCCGCGACAGGGGAGGTAAATTCACCCCTCCACTTT.

This clonotype appeared a single time. The J gene is TRBJ2-3, the V gene TRBV24-1; D uncertain. Trimming stripped 9 bases from V and 4 bases from J, with 13 bases between. The CDR3 is made up of 13 amino acids. Germline lookup yields CDR1 KGHDR and CDR2 SFDVKD. CDR3 nucleotide sequence: TGTGCCACCTCTGATGTCCTCCCAGATACGCAGTATTTT. This encodes CATSDVLPDTQYF.

This clonotype was seen repeatedly, ten times or more. The chain uses TRBV20-1 and TRBJ2-3, with D unclear. The CDR3 is 14 residues long. Trimming took off 1 base at V and 1 base at J, with 9 bases between the two ends. In germline, CDR1 is DFQATT, CDR2 SNEGSKA (reference sequence). CDR3 in amino acids: CSARGVWGTDTQYF. For the CDR3, the DNA is TGCAGTGCTAGAGGCGTATGGGGCACAGATACGCAGTATTTT.

This chain connects TRBV15 to TRBJ2-5; D is possibly TRBD2 (6 bases). CDR1 is LNHNV and CDR2 is YYDKDF in the germline V gene (reference sequence). The CDR3 loop spans 17 amino acids. V was trimmed by 0 bases and J by 5 bases, leaving 19 bases between them. The DNA for the CDR3 is TGTGCCACCAGCAGAGATCTTTCCCCAGGCGCGGGGGAGACCCAGTACTTC. Amino acids: CATSRDLSPGAGETQYF. Based on the CDR3 plus reference TRBV15 and TRBJ2-5, the full variable domain is DAMVIQNPRYQVTQFGKPVTLSCSQTLNHNVMYWYQQKSSQAPKLLFHYYDKDFNNEADTPDNFQSRRPNTSFCFLDIRSPGLGDTAMYLCATSRDLSPGAGETQYFGPGTRLLVL.

This clonotype was observed a few times. V usage is TRBV3-1 and J usage is TRBJ2-1, with 9 nucleotides matching TRBD2. The J segment lost 6 bases and the V segment lost 3 bases, leaving 3 bases of the junction unmatched. The CDR3 totals 14 residues. The germline gives CDR1 LGHDT, CDR2 YNNKEL (reference sequence). The CDR3 region has the DNA TGTGCCAGCAGCCACTCGCGGGGGGGCAATGAGCAGTTCTTC. Encoded protein: CASSHSRGGNEQFF.

This clonotype was counted only a few times. This sequence joins TRBV6-2 or TRBV6-3 and TRBJ2-1; maybe TRBD2 (5 bases). The V end was cut by 6 bases, the J end by 5 bases, with 11 bases between. This CDR3 comprises 13 residues. Germline assignment: CDR1 MNHEY and CDR2 SVGEGT. CDR3 loop: CASSRTGNNEQFF. In DNA, the CDR3 is TGTGCCAGCAGCCGGACTGGGAACAATGAGCAGTTCTTC.

Only a few counts were recorded for this clonotype. The V call is TRBV7-3, the J call TRBJ2-1; D is uncertain. The CDR3 is 15 amino acids. Per the germline V gene, CDR1 is SGHTA and CDR2 is FQGTGA. With 8 bases removed from V and 5 bases from J, the gap between germline ends came to 19 bases. CDR3 amino acids: CASSQGPGRNNEQFF. In DNA form, the CDR3 reads TGTGCCAGCTCCCAAGGTCCTGGCCGCAACAATGAGCAGTTCTTC. Full variable domain (missing parts from reference TRBV7-3 and TRBJ2-1): GAGVSQTPSNKVTEKGKYVELRCDPISGHTALYWYRQSLGQGPEFLIYFQGTGAADDSGLPNDRFFAVRPEGSVSTLKIQRTERGDSAVYLCASSQGPGRNNEQFFGPGTRLTVL.

In its sample, this clonotype was seen a few times. The V call is TRBV12-3 or TRBV12-4, the J call TRBJ2-7; 10 bases match TRBD1. The CDR3 has 14 residues. Trimming cost V 6 bases and J 3 bases; bases outside gene matches: 5. CDR3 coding DNA: TGTGCCAGCAGACGCGGACAGGGGGACTACGAGCAGTACTTC. This translates into CASRRGQGDYEQYF.

The chain links TRBV20-1 to TRBJ2-1; possibly TRBD2 for D (6 bases). Between the trimmed V and J ends, which lost 2 bases and 4 bases, there was a span of 12 bases. Germline V gene sequence: CDR1 DFQATT, CDR2 SNEGSKA (reference sequence). CDR3 length: 14 amino acids. CDR3 region: CSARPLALYNEQFF. The CDR3 DNA is TGCAGTGCTAGACCCCTAGCGCTATACAATGAGCAGTTCTTC.

This clonotype was found many times. The chain is built from TRBV7-2 and TRBJ1-6; 9 bases line up with TRBD1. With V trimmed by 5 bases and J by 15 bases, 8 bases remained unmatched. The length of the CDR3 is 13 residues. The germline gives CDR1 SGHTA, CDR2 FQGNSA. The CDR3 region is CASSLDTGGLLHF. Here the CDR3 DNA reads TGTGCCAGCAGCCTAGACACAGGGGGCCTCCTCCACTTT. The full variable domain, its missing parts supplied by reference TRBV7-2 and TRBJ1-6, is GAGVSQSPSNKVTEKGKDVELRCDPISGHTALYWYRQSLGQGLEFLIYFQGNSAPDKSGLPSDRFSAERTGGSVSTLTIQRTQQEDSAVYLCASSLDTGGLLHFGNGTRLTVT.

This rearrangement joins TRBV29-1 to TRBJ2-2; D unclear. Germline loops: CDR1 SQVTM, CDR2 ANQGSEA. V shed 3 bases and J shed 2 bases, with 7 bases lying between them. This CDR3 spans 13 amino acids. The DNA of the CDR3 is TGCAGCGTTGACAGGTTAAACACCGGGGAGCTGTTTTTT. Protein product: CSVDRLNTGELFF.

This clonotype was recorded many times. The chain combines TRBV24-1 with TRBJ2-1; 8 nucleotides align to TRBD2. The CDR3 has 15 amino acids. The germline V gene encodes CDR1 KGHDR and CDR2 SFDVKD. V trimming: 3 bases; J trimming: 12 bases; junction bases outside the gene matches: 12. The CDR3 sequence is CATSDGGTSGMRQFF. CDR3 coding DNA: TGTGCCACCAGTGATGGAGGGACTAGTGGAATGAGGCAGTTCTTC.

The table lists this clonotype with a few counts. This chain links TRBV6-6 with TRBJ1-1; D is possibly TRBD1 (6 bases). CDR1 MNHNY and CDR2 SVGAGI come from the germline V gene (reference sequence). CDR3 size: 17 residues. The V end lost 4 bases, the J end lost 2 bases, and 20 bases lay between the germline ends. Written as DNA, the CDR3 is TGTGCCAGCAGTTCCCTAGGGGGTTCGGGGGCTAACACTGAAGCTTTCTTT. Residues: CASSSLGGSGANTEAFF.

Ten or more counts support this clonotype. The chain carries TRBV7-2 and TRBJ1-2, with D unresolved. CDR1 is SGHTA and CDR2 is FQGNSA in the germline V gene. The CDR3 is made up of 16 amino acids. V was trimmed by 1 base and J by 4 bases, leaving 16 bases between them. CDR3 in amino acids: CASSLVWQDRGYGYTF. DNA of the CDR3: TGTGCCAGCAGCTTAGTTTGGCAAGACCGTGGCTATGGCTACACCTTC.

The rearrangement joins TRBV7-9 to TRBJ1-4; D call uncertain. The CDR3 runs to 15 residues. With 5 bases removed from V and 8 bases from J, the gap between germline ends came to 18 bases. Germline assignment: CDR1 SEHNR and CDR2 FQNEAQ (reference sequence). The CDR3 nucleotides are TGTGCCAGCAGCCATAGTAGCATTTTCGCGGAAAAACTGTTTTTT. It translates to CASSHSSIFAEKLFF. The full variable domain, completed using reference TRBV7-9 and TRBJ1-4, is DTGVSQNPRHKITKRGQNVTFRCDPISEHNRLYWYRQTLGQGPEFLTYFQNEAQLEKSRLLSDRFSAERPKGSFSTLEIQRTEQGDSAMYLCASSHSSIFAEKLFFGSGTQLSVL.

The chain links TRBV6-1 to TRBJ1-2, with 7 bases that match TRBD1. V dropped 6 bases and J dropped 4; count of bases not matched to a gene: 11. Per germline, CDR1 MNHNS and CDR2 SASEGT. The CDR3 contains 15 residues. CDR3 sequence reads: CASRDRDSRIYGYTF. CDR3 DNA sequence: TGTGCCAGCAGGGACCGGGACAGTAGAATCTATGGCTACACCTTC.

The chain combines TRBV28 with TRBJ2-1; 14 nucleotides match TRBD2. CDR1 and CDR2 (germline): MDHEN, SYDVKM. The CDR3 covers 18 residues. The V gene end was trimmed by 11 bases and the J gene end by 1 base; junction bases not matched to a gene: 13. This chain's CDR3 is CASQTGTSGRRSYNEQFF. Written as DNA, the CDR3 is TGTGCCTCCCAGACCGGGACTAGCGGGAGAAGATCCTACAATGAGCAGTTCTTC. The full variable domain, rest sourced from reference TRBV28 and TRBJ2-1, is DVKVTQSSRYLVKRTGEKVFLECVQDMDHENMFWYRQDPGLGLRLIYFSYDVKMKEKGDIPEGYSVSREKKERFSLILESASTNQTSMYLCASQTGTSGRRSYNEQFFGPGTRLTVL.

As to this clonotype: Possible read error: a much larger clone is one base away. A read error is likely, as this CDR3 ends without the conserved phenylalanine or tryptophan. The chain has TRBV7-3 and TRBJ2-3, with D perhaps being TRBD1 or TRBD2 (6 bases each). The V end lost 8 bases, the J end lost 2 bases, and 20 bases lay between the germline ends. The CDR3 sequence is 16 residues long. Germline CDR1 SGHTA, CDR2 FQGTGA. Here the CDR3 DNA reads TGTGCCAGCGCATTGGAGGAGGGGGGAGTCACAGATACGCAGTATTAT. It encodes CASALEEGGVTDTQYY.

This clonotype was seen a handful of times. The CDR3 protein is CAISASGANVLTF. The CDR3 coding sequence is TGTGCCATCAGTGCATCTGGGGCCAACGTCCTGACTTTC. The chain links TRBV10-3 to TRBJ2-6; no definite D call. The CDR3 extends over 13 amino acids. V was pared by 4 bases and J by 1 base, with 2 bases between. Per the germline V gene, CDR1 is ENHRY and CDR2 is SYGVKD.

The genes are TRBV5-4 and TRBJ2-3; TRBD1 aligns across 8 bases. CDR3 length: 20 amino acids. The germline V gene has CDR1 SGHNT and CDR2 YYREEE (reference sequence). V lost 5 bases, J lost 0 bases, and 20 bases stayed unmatched. Here the CDR3 DNA reads TGTGCCAGCAGTTCCCAGGGGGCCCTCGCGATCTCCCCTAGCACAGATACGCAGTATTTT. Translating gives CASSSQGALAISPSTDTQYF.

This sequence joins TRBV6-2 or TRBV6-3 and TRBJ2-7; 9 bases match TRBD1. V was pared by 8 bases and J by 6 bases, with 8 bases of the junction left unmatched. This CDR3 spans 13 amino acids. From germline, CDR1 is MNHEY and CDR2 SVGEGT. CDR3 sequence (DNA): TGTGCCAGCCGGGACAGGGATGCAATCGAGCAGTACTTC. Its protein is CASRDRDAIEQYF.

The rearrangement uses TRBV12-5 and TRBJ2-1, with D unresolved. This CDR3 region has 11 residues. Germline assignment: CDR1 LGHNT and CDR2 FRNRAP. V lost 5 bases, J lost 7 bases, and 6 bases lay in between. The CDR3, as DNA: TGTGCTAGTGGTCCCGAGAATGAGCAGTTCTTC. Amino acids: CASGPENEQFF.

V is TRBV30 and J is TRBJ1-1, with 8 bases lining up with TRBD1. CDR1 and CDR2 from the germline V gene are GTSNPN and SVGIG (reference sequence). Losses at the gene ends were 2 bases for V and 4 bases for J; bases not matched to a gene: 3. The CDR3 has 13 residues. CDR3: CAWSYTGGTEAFF. DNA of the CDR3: TGTGCCTGGAGTTATACAGGGGGCACTGAAGCTTTCTTT.

The rearrangement joins TRBV12-3 or TRBV12-4 to TRBJ1-4; D is perhaps TRBD1 (5 bases). The CDR3 is 14 residues long. The V end lost 5 bases, the J end lost 4 bases, and 11 bases lay between the germline ends. The CDR3 here is CASSPQGRNEKLFF. Written as DNA, the CDR3 is TGTGCCAGCAGTCCTCAGGGACGTAATGAAAAACTGTTTTTT.

V usage is TRBV6-2 or TRBV6-3 and J usage is TRBJ1-1; 7 bases are shared with TRBD1. This CDR3 spans 14 amino acids. J was trimmed by 1 base and V by 6 bases; bases with no gene match: 5. Germline V lookup: CDR1 MNHEY, CDR2 SVGEGT. As DNA, the CDR3 is TGTGCCAGCAGGCTGACAGGGCGGAACACTGAAGCTTTCTTT. The encoded protein is CASRLTGRNTEAFF.